Below are 20 T cell receptor beta chains sequenced from a single sample in a study of identical twins. MiXCR, applied by TCRdb to the 5' RACE reads, yields one record per CDR3 protein. The sample lists under 900,000 distinct CDR3 sequences; roughly 12% were seen once. These data are also associated with another study on yellow fever vaccine responses in identical twins.

Sequenced material: PBMCs. Receptor source: a woman younger than 35 in good health.

In this sample, this clonotype turned up many times. The genes are TRBV6-5 and TRBJ1-2, with TRBD1 as a possible D gene (6 bases). This CDR3 is 18 amino acids long. Germline assignment: CDR1 MNHEY and CDR2 SVGAGI. Trimming took off 2 bases at V and 0 bases at J, with 19 bases between the two ends. The DNA for the CDR3 is TGTGCCAGCAGTTACGGTGCCAGGGGACCCTATGCTAACTATGGCTACACCTTC. Residues: CASSYGARGPYANYGYTF.

This sequence joins TRBV25-1 and TRBJ2-7; 8 bases are a match to TRBD2. Germline V gene lookup returns CDR1 MGHDK and CDR2 SYGVNS. This CDR3 is 17 amino acids long. Trimming cost V 2 bases and J 4 bases; bases outside gene matches: 13. CDR3 DNA: TGTGCCAGCAGTGAACTTTCCGGGGGGGAGACTAAGTACGAGCAGTACTTC. It encodes CASSELSGGETKYEQYF.

This clonotype was recorded at least ten times. The rearrangement joins TRBV29-1 to TRBJ2-7, with 9 bases fitting TRBD1. Germline loops: CDR1 SQVTM, CDR2 ANQGSEA. Losses at the gene ends were 4 bases for V and 4 bases for J; bases not matched to a gene: 5. This CDR3 region has 13 residues. Here the CDR3 reads CSVAGQGLYEQYF. DNA for the CDR3: TGCAGCGTTGCGGGACAGGGCCTTTACGAGCAGTACTTC.

In its sample, this clonotype was seen a few times. In nucleotides, the CDR3 is TGTGCCAGCAGCTTAGACCTCGGGGGCTACGAGCAGTACTTC. Its protein product is CASSLDLGGYEQYF. V and J are TRBV7-6 and TRBJ2-7; weak D call: TRBD2 (6 bases). This CDR3 spans 14 amino acids. Germline V lookup: CDR1 SGHVS, CDR2 FNYEAQ. V dropped 1 base and J dropped 3 bases, with 10 bases sitting between them.

The rearrangement uses TRBV6-5 and TRBJ2-7, with D perhaps matching TRBD2 (5 bases). V was cut by 0 bases and J by 13 bases, with 13 bases left in between. Germline V gene data show CDR1 as MNHEY and CDR2 as SVGAGI. The CDR3 contains 12 residues. This CDR3 reads CASSYSAGIEYF. The CDR3 DNA follows: TGTGCCAGCAGTTACTCCGCCGGGATCGAATACTTC.

This clonotype was observed many times. The J gene is TRBJ1-5, the V gene TRBV12-3 or TRBV12-4; 8 bases agree with TRBD1. The V segment lost 1 base and the J segment 5 bases; nucleotides outside the gene matches: 4. This CDR3 contains 15 residues. The CDR3 region has the DNA TGTGCCAGCAGTTTAGGGCAGGGGGCCGATCAGCCCCAGCATTTT. It specifies CASSLGQGADQPQHF.

This clonotype showed up just a few times. The V and J genes are TRBV7-9 and TRBJ1-5; 7 bases are shared with TRBD1. The germline V gene encodes CDR1 SEHNR and CDR2 FQNEAQ (reference sequence). The CDR3 sequence is 14 residues long. With V trimmed by 7 bases and J by 7 bases, 10 bases remained unmatched. CDR3 protein: CASTDRDVGQPQHF. CDR3 DNA: TGTGCCAGCACCGACAGGGACGTTGGGCAGCCCCAGCATTTT. The whole variable domain, filled in from reference TRBV7-9 and TRBJ1-5, reads DTGVSQNPRHKITKRGQNVTFRCDPISEHNRLYWYRQTLGQGPEFLTYFQNEAQLEKSRLLSDRFSAERPKGSFSTLEIQRTEQGDSAMYLCASTDRDVGQPQHFGDGTRLSIL.

V is TRBV5-1 and J is TRBJ1-6; TRBD1 aligns across 11 bases. The CDR3 has 16 amino acids. With 1 base clipped from V and 10 bases from J, the junction kept 7 bases outside the gene matches. Germline-derived CDR1 and CDR2 are SGHRS and YFSETQ. CDR3 region: CASSLWSGTGGSPLHF. DNA for the CDR3: TGCGCCAGCAGCTTGTGGTCCGGGACAGGGGGGTCACCCCTCCACTTT. Filled out from reference TRBV5-1 and TRBJ1-6, the complete variable domain reads KAGVTQTPRYLIKTRGQQVTLSCSPISGHRSVSWYQQTPGQGLQFLFEYFSETQRNKGNFPGRFSGRQFSNSRSEMNVSTLELGDSALYLCASSLWSGTGGSPLHFGNGTRLTVT.

This clonotype was detected a few times. The rearrangement joins TRBV11-1 to TRBJ2-1; 10 bases are shared with TRBD2. The germline V gene has CDR1 SGHAT and CDR2 FQDESV (reference sequence). The CDR3 consists of 18 residues. The junction had 11 bases not matched to a gene; V was cut back by 0 bases and J by 6 bases. Here the CDR3 DNA reads TGTGCCAGCAGCTTAGCCTACTCCTCACTAGCGGGAATCAATGAGCAGTTCTTC. It translates to CASSLAYSSLAGINEQFF.

This clonotype appeared a few times. The junction differs from germline at one of its ends, possibly a read error. V usage is TRBV12-3 or TRBV12-4 and J usage is TRBJ1-2, with 7 bases fitting TRBD1. The CDR3 covers 14 residues. The CDR3 nucleotides are TGTGCCAGCACCATCCCAGGACAGGTCAGGTACCTACACTTC. It yields the protein CASTIPGQVRYLHF.

V is TRBV5-6 and J is TRBJ2-3, with unresolved D. Trimming left V 2 bases short and J 0 bases short, with 10 bases between. This CDR3 region has 15 residues. Germline CDR1 SGHDT, CDR2 YYEEEE. CDR3 coding DNA: TGTGCCAGCAGCTTCCCCCTGGGTAGCACAGATACGCAGTATTTT. It is translated as CASSFPLGSTDTQYF.

The V call is TRBV5-1, the J call TRBJ2-1; 7 positions match TRBD2. CDR3 size: 16 residues. Losses at the gene ends were 0 bases for V and 3 bases for J; bases not matched to a gene: 6. Germline CDR1 and CDR2: SGHRS and YFSETQ. The CDR3 nucleotides read TGCGCCAGCAGCTTGGTGGGCGGGAGCTTCTACAATGAGCAGTTCTTC. Translated: CASSLVGGSFYNEQFF.

The table lists this clonotype with many counts. The rearrangement uses TRBV25-1 and TRBJ1-1; D uncertain. Trimming pared 4 bases from V and 0 bases from J, leaving 6 bases between. The CDR3 has 13 amino acids. From germline, CDR1 is MGHDK and CDR2 SYGVNS. CDR3 protein: CASSGLLNTEAFF. As DNA, the CDR3 is TGTGCCAGCAGTGGACTCTTGAACACTGAAGCTTTCTTT.

This clonotype has at least ten counts. The chain carries TRBV28 and TRBJ2-7; TRBD1 aligns across 8 bases. CDR3 length equals 14 residues. Germline lookup yields CDR1 MDHEN and CDR2 SYDVKM. Trimming at V came to 5 bases and at J to 3 bases, leaving 6 bases not matched to a gene. CDR3 coding DNA: TGTGCCAGCAGTCATAGGACAGGGAGCTACGAGCAGTACTTC. Its protein product is CASSHRTGSYEQYF.

V usage is TRBV15 and J usage is TRBJ2-7, with D possibly being TRBD1 (5 bases). The CDR3 is 14 amino acids. Germline V gene lookup returns CDR1 LNHNV and CDR2 YYDKDF (reference sequence). V lost 0 bases, J lost 2 bases, and 8 bases lay in between. CDR3 loop: CATSRERTTYEQYV. CDR3 in DNA: TGTGCCACCAGCAGAGAGAGGACAACCTACGAGCAGTACGTC.

This clonotype has ten or more counts. The rearrangement links TRBV18 to TRBJ2-2; D is ambiguous. Trimming took off 8 bases at V and 6 bases at J, with 10 bases between the two ends. Germline V lookup: CDR1 KGHSH, CDR2 LQKENI. The CDR3 spans 12 residues. The CDR3 DNA follows: TGTGCCAGCAGCCCAGCAGCCGGGGAGCTGTTTTTT. It encodes CASSPAAGELFF.

The chain couples TRBV5-6 to TRBJ2-2, with unresolved D. The CDR3 is made up of 17 amino acids. V was cut by 2 bases and J by 7 bases, with 21 bases left in between. The V gene's germline CDR1 is SGHDT and CDR2 YYEEEE. The CDR3 sequence is CASSFFLPGQKDGELFF. DNA for the CDR3: TGTGCCAGCAGCTTCTTCCTCCCGGGCCAGAAGGACGGGGAGCTGTTTTTT.

The chain joins TRBV5-4 to TRBJ1-1; possibly TRBD1 for D (6 bases). The CDR3 consists of 16 residues. Germline CDR1 and CDR2: SGHNT and YYREEE (reference sequence). V was cut by 3 bases and J by 2 bases, with 17 bases left in between. The CDR3 region is CASSSDPGGQNTEAFF. The CDR3 region has the DNA TGTGCCAGCAGCTCTGACCCGGGGGGACAAAACACTGAAGCTTTCTTT.

The rearrangement uses TRBV6-5 and TRBJ2-3; D gene ambiguous. The length of the CDR3 is 13 residues. Trimming cost V 0 bases and J 5 bases, with 6 bases left between them. The V gene's germline CDR1 is MNHEY and CDR2 SVGAGI. CDR3 in amino acids: CASSYSNRDTQYF. In DNA form, the CDR3 reads TGTGCCAGCAGTTACTCCAACAGAGATACGCAGTATTTT.

This clonotype showed up many times. J is TRBJ2-2 and V is TRBV12-3 or TRBV12-4, with 14 bases identical to TRBD2. Trimming removed 5 bases from V and 7 bases from J; junction bases left unmatched: 9. The CDR3 is made up of 17 amino acids. CDR3 nucleotides: TGTGCCAGCAGTAAACGACTAGCGGGGGGGCATGGCGGGGAGCTGTTTTTT. Translation gives CASSKRLAGGHGGELFF.